The T cell receptor (beta chain) described here comes from a study of blood T cell repertoires in COVID-19. Across the study: Sites in the United States, Italy and Spain provided acute and convalescent COVID-19 samples. PBMCs, B-cell-depleted T cells, or T cells provided the cDNA or gDNA that made up the material.

Original processing notes: Estimated nucleated cell counts came from reference gene primer amplification. Clones were read by immunoSEQ multiplex PCR, and TCRdb kept only the in-frame ones, dropping some. From that table come the V and J calls and clone size; the DNA was used to work out D and trimming. This table has about 40,000 clones, around 83% appearing once. J was trimmed by 4 bases and V by 6 bases; bases with no gene match: 8. The CDR3 contains 16 residues. CDR1 and CDR2 (germline): SGHRS, YFSETQ. This sequence joins TRBV5-1 and TRBJ2-5; 14 bases align to TRBD2. The origin of this receptor is a human donor in a cohort sampled during active COVID-19. The sequenced sample was peripheral blood. CDR3 amino acids: CASTFGGTSGGETQYF. The CDR3 nucleotides read TGCGCCAGCACCTTTGGCGGGACTAGCGGGGGAGAGACCCAGTACTTC.